The 17 T cell receptor beta chains below all came from one sample that was sequenced in a study of T cell changes during pregnancy in multiple sclerosis. Data came from immunoSEQ multiplex PCR; TCRdb stores just in-frame clones and leaves some out. The sample has 90,000 to 100,000 clones, 90% to 95% seen once. The sample in question was peripheral blood, obtained in the first trimester of pregnancy. These receptors were taken from a female donor with multiple sclerosis, enrolled in a pregnancy study.

Points on this clone: The likely explanation is a read error, given a far larger clone one base away. Other DNA sequences of this sample code for an identical CDR3. The rearrangement uses TRBV11-2 and TRBJ1-5, with D possibly matching TRBD1 (5 bases). Germline V gene data show CDR1 as SGHAT and CDR2 as FQNNGV. The CDR3 consists of 15 residues. V lost 5 bases, J lost 0 bases, and 11 bases lay in between. CDR3 DNA: TGTGCCAGCAGCCCCGACAGTTATAGCAATCAGCCCCAGCATTTT. Translated, it gives CASSPDSYSNQPQHF.

This clone was detected a few times. The chain carries TRBV7-9 and TRBJ2-7; tentatively, D is TRBD2 (6 bases). The CDR3 loop spans 14 amino acids. Germline values: CDR1 SEHNR, CDR2 FQNEAQ (reference sequence). V was trimmed by 4 bases and J by 2 bases, leaving 12 bases between them. DNA of the CDR3: TGTGCCAGCAGCTCGGCGGGGCGAACCTACGAGCAGTACTTC. The encoded protein is CASSSAGRTYEQYF.

This sequence joins TRBV7-9 and TRBJ1-3; the D gene is possibly TRBD1 (6 bases). Trimming removed 0 bases at V and 5 bases at J, with 8 bases between. In germline, CDR1 is SEHNR, CDR2 FQNEAQ (reference sequence). The CDR3 has 14 residues. This CDR3 is CASSLAQGRNTIYF. DNA of the CDR3: TGTGCCAGCAGCTTAGCACAGGGCAGAAACACCATATATTTT.

This clone was detected once. The V gene is TRBV7-3, the J gene TRBJ2-1; 7 bases match TRBD2. Germline lookup yields CDR1 SGHTA and CDR2 FQGTGA. The CDR3 totals 16 residues. V dropped 8 bases and J dropped 4; count of bases not matched to a gene: 14. CDR3 amino acids: CASQLRGGGGYNEQFF. The CDR3 nucleotides read TGTGCCAGCCAGCTCCGAGGTGGGGGGGGTTACAATGAGCAGTTCTTC.

V usage is TRBV14 and J usage is TRBJ1-2; D uncertain. Deletions cut 0 bases from V and 4 bases from J, with 6 bases between. Germline assignment: CDR1 SGHDN and CDR2 FVKESK. This CDR3 is 13 amino acids long. The CDR3 nucleotides are TGTGCCAGCAGCCAAGATACGGGCTATGGCTACACCTTC. Residues: CASSQDTGYGYTF. The entire variable domain, with the rest obtained from reference TRBV14 and TRBJ1-2, is as follows: EAGVTQFPSHSVIEKGQTVTLRCDPISGHDNLYWYRRVMGKEIKFLLHFVKESKQDESGMPNNRFLAERTGGTYSTLKVQPAELEDSGVYFCASSQDTGYGYTFGSGTRLTVV.

The chain joins TRBV30 to TRBJ2-2; D gene uncertain. CDR1 is GTSNPN and CDR2 is SVGIG in the germline V gene (reference sequence). V lost 3 bases, J lost 2 bases, and 4 bases lay in between. This CDR3 contains 12 residues. The CDR3 loop is CAWSLNTGELFF. The CDR3 DNA is TGTGCCTGGAGCCTTAACACCGGGGAGCTGTTTTTT.

V is TRBV5-4 and J is TRBJ2-5; 15 nucleotides align to TRBD2. V lost 2 bases to trimming and J lost 6 bases; unmatched junction nucleotides: 5. The CDR3 spans 16 residues. Germline V gene data show CDR1 as SGHNT and CDR2 as YYREEE (reference sequence). CDR3: CASSLEGTSGGKTQYF. The DNA of the CDR3 is TGTGCCAGCAGCTTAGAGGGGACTAGCGGGGGGAAGACCCAGTACTTC.

This chain joins TRBV18 and TRBJ2-7, with 8 bases aligning to TRBD1. CDR1 is KGHSH and CDR2 is LQKENI in the germline V gene. There are 15 residues in the CDR3. Germline trimming cut 5 bases from V and 6 bases from J; bases unmatched to any gene: 12. CDR3 amino acids: CASSNNRGISGEQYF. The CDR3 DNA reads TGTGCCAGCTCAAATAACAGGGGGATTTCGGGCGAGCAGTACTTC.

J is TRBJ2-7 and V is TRBV29-1, with a possible D match to TRBD1 (5 bases). Germline loops: CDR1 SQVTM, CDR2 ANQGSEA. Trimming cost V 3 bases and J 4 bases, with 16 bases left between them. This CDR3 region has 14 residues. The CDR3 is CSVEGTGNRYEQYF. The CDR3 nucleotides read TGCAGCGTTGAGGGAACAGGAAATAGGTACGAGCAGTACTTC.

This clone appeared once. The chain combines TRBV5-5 with TRBJ1-1; TRBD1 is a possible D gene (6 bases). Germline lookup yields CDR1 SGHKS and CDR2 YYEKEE (reference sequence). CDR3 length equals 14 residues. V was clipped by 1 base and J by 0 bases, with 7 bases between them. The CDR3 loop is CASSLTGLNTEAFF. The CDR3 DNA is TGTGCCAGCAGCTTGACAGGGCTGAACACTGAAGCTTTCTTT.

V is TRBV2 and J is TRBJ2-3; TRBD2 agrees at 11 bases. The CDR3 spans 15 residues. CDR1 SNHLY and CDR2 FYNNEI come from the germline V gene. Trimming took 10 bases from V and 7 from J; bases not matched to a gene: 13. CDR3 in amino acids: CAIPISTSGVHTQYF. The CDR3 DNA reads as TGTGCCATCCCGATTTCGACTAGCGGGGTCCATACGCAGTATTTT.

This clone was found once. V is TRBV7-9 and J is TRBJ2-7; the match to TRBD2 covers 11 bases. The trim removed 5 bases at V and 2 bases at J, leaving 8 bases unmatched. The CDR3 has 16 residues. Germline assignment: CDR1 SEHNR and CDR2 FQNEAQ (reference sequence). The chain's CDR3 is CASSKAVGLAAYEQYF. CDR3 sequence (DNA): TGTGCCAGCAGCAAAGCTGTGGGACTAGCGGCCTACGAGCAGTACTTC.

The chain has TRBV25-1 and TRBJ2-5; D possibly corresponds to TRBD2 (7 bases). The CDR3 runs to 13 residues. Deletions cut 6 bases from V and 10 bases from J, with 18 bases between. Germline V gene data show CDR1 as MGHDK and CDR2 as SYGVNS. The CDR3 nucleotides read TGTGCCAGCAGCGGCTGGGAGGGGGGAGACCAGTACTTC. Translated: CASSGWEGGDQYF.

The chain is built from TRBV19 and TRBJ1-5, with no clear D. V shed 1 base and J shed 6 bases, with 4 bases lying between them. CDR1 and CDR2 from the germline V gene are LNHDA and SQIVND (reference sequence). The CDR3 runs to 12 residues. In nucleotides, the CDR3 is TGTGCCAGTAGTATAGCCAGTCAGCCCCAGCATTTT. It yields the protein CASSIASQPQHF.

The chain has TRBV12-2 and TRBJ2-6; the table's TRBD1 call for D was not verified on the DNA. TRBV12-2 is recorded as a pseudogene. The CDR3 extends over 18 amino acids. Here the CDR3 DNA reads TGTGCAAGTCGCTGCAGTACCTCCACACAAAGTCGGGCCAACGTCCTGACTTTC. Its translation is CASRCSTSTQSRANVLTF.

The chain joins TRBV5-4 to TRBJ2-2; D call uncertain. This CDR3 spans 14 amino acids. Germline values: CDR1 SGHNT, CDR2 YYREEE (reference sequence). Trimming pared 0 bases from V and 3 bases from J, leaving 6 bases between. CDR3 sequence (DNA): TGTGCCAGCAGCTTGGGGAGAGACACCGGGGAGCTGTTTTTT. Its protein is CASSLGRDTGELFF. Supplemented by reference TRBV5-4 and TRBJ2-2, the full variable domain reads ETGVTQSPTHLIKTRGQQVTLRCSSQSGHNTVSWYQQALGQGPQFIFQYYREEENGRGNFPPRFSGLQFPNYSSELNVNALELDDSALYLCASSLGRDTGELFFGEGSRLTVL.

This rearrangement joins TRBV6-4 to TRBJ2-1, with D unresolved. V lost 5 bases and J 4 bases, leaving 12 bases between the germline ends. The CDR3 is made up of 14 amino acids. The germline gives CDR1 MRHNA, CDR2 SNTAGT. Here the CDR3 DNA reads TGTGCCAGCAGTCGATCTAGTTCATACAATGAGCAGTTCTTC. This sequence encodes CASSRSSSYNEQFF.